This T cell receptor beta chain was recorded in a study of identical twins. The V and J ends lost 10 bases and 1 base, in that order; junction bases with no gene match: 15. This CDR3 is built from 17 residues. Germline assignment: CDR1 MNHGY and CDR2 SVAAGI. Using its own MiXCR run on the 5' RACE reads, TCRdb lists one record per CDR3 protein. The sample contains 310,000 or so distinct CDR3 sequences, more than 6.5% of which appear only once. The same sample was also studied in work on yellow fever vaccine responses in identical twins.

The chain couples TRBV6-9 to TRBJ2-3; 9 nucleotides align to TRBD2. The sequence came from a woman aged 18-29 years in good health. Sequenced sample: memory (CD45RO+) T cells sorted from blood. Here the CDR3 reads CAIRSSPTSGRTDTQYF. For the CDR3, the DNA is TGTGCCATACGGTCCAGCCCTACTAGCGGGCGCACAGATACGCAGTATTTT.